The source of this T cell receptor beta chain is a study of preoperative IRX-2 immunotherapy in early breast cancer. Treatment in this sample: preoperative locoregional IRX-2 cytokine immunotherapy. Patients received preoperative, locoregional IRX-2 cytokine immunotherapy in a phase Ib study. The method was immunoSEQ multiplex PCR; TCRdb's version includes in-frame clones alone and lacks a portion of them. This table has about 43,000 clones, roughly 94% appearing once. This CDR3 is 15 amino acids long. From germline, CDR1 is LNHDA and CDR2 SQIVND (reference sequence). V was pared by 6 bases and J by 2 bases, with 6 bases of the junction left unmatched.

Sample: tumor tissue, taken after IRX-2 immunotherapy. The chain couples TRBV19 to TRBJ2-2; 7 nucleotides agree with TRBD1. The clonotype comes from a human donor with breast cancer. The CDR3 reads CASRQGTPNTGELFF. Here the CDR3 DNA reads TGTGCCAGTAGACAGGGGACACCAAACACCGGGGAGCTGTTTTTT.